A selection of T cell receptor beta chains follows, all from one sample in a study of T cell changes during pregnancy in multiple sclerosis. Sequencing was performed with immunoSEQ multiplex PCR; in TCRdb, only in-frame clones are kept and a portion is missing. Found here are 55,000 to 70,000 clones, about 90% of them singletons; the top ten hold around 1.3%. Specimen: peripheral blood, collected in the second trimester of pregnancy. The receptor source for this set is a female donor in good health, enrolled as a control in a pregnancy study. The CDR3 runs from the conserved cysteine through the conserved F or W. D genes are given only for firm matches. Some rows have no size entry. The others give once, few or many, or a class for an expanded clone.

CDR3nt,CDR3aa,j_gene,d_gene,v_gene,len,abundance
TGCGCCAGCAGCCATGGGGCTACGGGACAGTCTAACTATGGCTACACCTTC,CASSHGATGQSNYGYTF,TRBJ1-2,TRBD1,TRBV4-1,17,-
TGCGCCAGCAGCCAACGGGACAGATCCACAGATACGCAGTATTTT,CASSQRDRSTDTQYF,TRBJ2-3,TRBD1,TRBV4-3,15,once
TGTGCCACTTACGCAGGGCTGAACACTGAAGCTTTCTTT,CATYAGLNTEAFF,TRBJ1-1,-,TRBV27,13,-
TGTGCCAGCAGATACAGACAGGGTGGGGGTTCACCCCTCCACTTT,CASRYRQGGGSPLHF,TRBJ1-6,TRBD1,TRBV6-6,15,-
TGTGCCAGCACAGACCGGTGGGGACTAGCGGGAGCCGGGGAGCTGTTTTTT,CASTDRWGLAGAGELFF,TRBJ2-2,TRBD2,TRBV2,17,-
TGTGCCAGTAGTATAAGTGGGGGCCGGACTAGCGTCTACGAGCAGTACTTC,CASSISGGRTSVYEQYF,TRBJ2-7,TRBD2,TRBV19,17,once
TGTGCCAGCAGCTCCCTTCTCGGACAGGGGGAGGAAGAGACCCAGTACTTC,CASSSLLGQGEEETQYF,TRBJ2-5,TRBD1,TRBV7-9,17,-
TGTGCCAGCAGCCAAGAGTTAGCGGGAGACTACGAGCAGTACTTC,CASSQELAGDYEQYF,TRBJ2-7,TRBD2,TRBV4-2,15,few
TGCGCCAGCAGCCCGGGATTAGTATCGGAGACCCAGTACTTC,CASSPGLVSETQYF,TRBJ2-5,-,TRBV4-3,14,-
TGTGCCAGCAGCCCGGGGGGACTCGGCATTCAGTACTTC,CASSPGGLGIQYF,TRBJ2-4,TRBD2,TRBV5-4,13,-
TGTGCCAGTAGTCCCCTCGGGGGGTTTAATGAGCAGTTCTTC,CASSPLGGFNEQFF,TRBJ2-1,TRBD2,TRBV19,14,-
TGCGCCAGCAGCTTGTCGCAGACATCGTACGAGCAGTACTTC,CASSLSQTSYEQYF,TRBJ2-7,-,TRBV5-1,14,-
TGCGCCAGCAGCCACCCGGGACAGACGAACACTGAAGCTTTCTTT,CASSHPGQTNTEAFF,TRBJ1-1,TRBD1,TRBV4-3,15,few
TGCGCCAGCAGCCAGGCGGGACTAGCGGGGGTCACAGATACGCAGTATTTT,CASSQAGLAGVTDTQYF,TRBJ2-3,TRBD2,TRBV4-1,17,-
TGTGCCAGTCGGGCGGGAGGGCCTAGCACAGATACGCAGTATTTT,CASRAGGPSTDTQYF,TRBJ2-3,TRBD2,TRBV19,15,once
TGTGCCAGCAGTGACTCGAGTGGGGCAGGGGGCCACATTTACAATGAGCAGTTCTTC,CASSDSSGAGGHIYNEQFF,TRBJ2-1,TRBD1,TRBV6-4,19,-
TGTGCCAGCAGTTTATCAGCTAGCGGTAGCACAGATACGCAGTATTTT,CASSLSASGSTDTQYF,TRBJ2-3,TRBD2,TRBV27,16,once
TGTGCCAGTAGTATAGATCTTGAGCTCACAGATACGCAGTATTTT,CASSIDLELTDTQYF,TRBJ2-3,-,TRBV19,15,-
TGCGCCAGCAGCTTTGACAGAGTCTACGAGCAGTACTTC,CASSFDRVYEQYF,TRBJ2-7,-,TRBV5-1,13,-
TGTGCCAGCAGAACTCTAGCGTCAAGCTCCTACAATGAGCAGTTCTTC,CASRTLASSSYNEQFF,TRBJ2-1,-,TRBV5-5,16,-
TGTGCCAGCACTTCTAGCGGGAGACACAATGAGCAGTTCTTC,CASTSSGRHNEQFF,TRBJ2-1,TRBD2,TRBV2,14,-
TGTGCCAGCAGCTCTATGACTAGCGGGAGATGGGGAGAAGAGACCCAGTACTTC,CASSSMTSGRWGEETQYF,TRBJ2-5,TRBD2,TRBV7-9,18,-
TGTGCCTGGATTAGGGAGTGGCTTAGCACTGAAGCTTTCTTT,CAWIREWLSTEAFF,TRBJ1-1,-,TRBV30,14,few
TGTGCCAGCAGCTTAGGAAGAGTGGGAGGGCTCGGAGAGACCCAGTACTTC,CASSLGRVGGLGETQYF,TRBJ2-5,TRBD2,TRBV11-2,17,-
TGTGCCAGCAGCTTAGCACGTCGGTTACAGGGCCGTCGCTACGAGCAGTACTTC,CASSLARRLQGRRYEQYF,TRBJ2-7,-,TRBV7-2,18,-
TGTGCCAGCAGTGGAACTAGCGGGAGACAGGATACGCAGTATTTT,CASSGTSGRQDTQYF,TRBJ2-3,TRBD2,TRBV6-4,15,once
TGCGCCAGCAGCTTAGACACAGGGATGATCTTC,CASSLDTGMIF,TRBJ2-1,-,TRBV5-1,11,-
TGCGCCAGCAGCTTGGATATGAACTATGGCTACACCTTC,CASSLDMNYGYTF,TRBJ1-2,-,TRBV5-1,13,-
TGTGCCAGCAGTTACGCCGGGACAGGGAATCAGCCCCAGCATTTT,CASSYAGTGNQPQHF,TRBJ1-5,TRBD1,TRBV28,15,-
TGTGCCAGCAGTGACGGGGCAGGCACAGATACGCAGTATTTT,CASSDGAGTDTQYF,TRBJ2-3,-,TRBV6-4,14,-
TGTGCCAGCAGCAGGGACAGATCTGAGGGCTACACCTTC,CASSRDRSEGYTF,TRBJ1-2,TRBD1,TRBV7-2,13,-
TGTGCCAGCAGTTTGCGTGGAGGGGGCGCTGACTATGGCTACACCTTC,CASSLRGGGADYGYTF,TRBJ1-2,TRBD1,TRBV28,16,-
TGTGCCAGCAGCACAGGACTAGCGGGGAAGGAGACCCAGTACTTC,CASSTGLAGKETQYF,TRBJ2-5,TRBD2,TRBV5-4,15,once
TGTGCCAGCAGATCAACAGGGGCCTTCAATCAGCCCCAGCATTTT,CASRSTGAFNQPQHF,TRBJ1-5,TRBD1,TRBV6-6,15,-
TGTGCCAGCAGTGCAGCGGGACAGCCCGGTGGGCAGTACTTC,CASSAAGQPGGQYF,TRBJ2-7,-,TRBV6-1,14,-
TGTGCCAGCCCGCGGGCGGGGACCCAGTACTTC,CASPRAGTQYF,TRBJ2-5,-,TRBV2,11,-
TGTGCCAGCAGCCGAACAGGGGGCCAGCCCCAGCATTTT,CASSRTGGQPQHF,TRBJ1-5,TRBD1,TRBV7-2,13,-
TGTGCCAGCAGCCCTGGGGAGGCCTACAATGAGCAGTTCTTC,CASSPGEAYNEQFF,TRBJ2-1,-,TRBV5-4,14,-
TGTGCCTGGGATACGACGGGGGGGCAGTACTTC,CAWDTTGGQYF,TRBJ2-7,TRBD2,TRBV30,11,few
TGTGCCAGCAGTTTACAAAAGTTCTTCACGGGGACTAGGGGCTACGAGCAGTACTTC,CASSLQKFFTGTRGYEQYF,TRBJ2-7,TRBD2,TRBV28,19,once
TGTGCCAGCAGTACCCAGACAGCTAGGAACACTGAAGCTTTCTTT,CASSTQTARNTEAFF,TRBJ1-1,-,TRBV6-6,15,once
TGTGCCAGCAGGCCCCCCCCCGACAGGGCTAATCAGCCCCAGCATTTT,CASRPPPDRANQPQHF,TRBJ1-5,TRBD1,TRBV28,16,once
TGTGCCAGCAGTGGGCAGGCGAACACTGAAGCTTTCTTT,CASSGQANTEAFF,TRBJ1-1,-,TRBV2,13,-
TGTGCCAGCAGCTGGGAGCCCCTAATCTACGAGCAGTACTTC,CASSWEPLIYEQYF,TRBJ2-7,-,TRBV6-1,14,-
TGTGCCAGCAGTTTACAGGGCTCTGGGGCCAACGTCCTGACTTTC,CASSLQGSGANVLTF,TRBJ2-6,-,TRBV27,15,-
TGTGCCAGCAGCTCCGGACTAGCGGGAGTCGAGCAGTACTTC,CASSSGLAGVEQYF,TRBJ2-7,TRBD2,TRBV11-2,14,-
TGTGCCTGGAGTCCTCCAACCGGGACAACCTACGAGCAGTACTTC,CAWSPPTGTTYEQYF,TRBJ2-7,-,TRBV30,15,-
TGTGCCAGCGATAATACAGGGGCTGGAGGCTACACCTTC,CASDNTGAGGYTF,TRBJ1-2,TRBD1,TRBV6-6,13,-
TGTGCCAGCAGGCTAGGGACAGGGGGATTAAACGAGCAGTACTTC,CASRLGTGGLNEQYF,TRBJ2-7,TRBD1,TRBV11-2,15,-
TGCGCCAGCAGCTTGGTAGGGGGCGAAAATACGCAGTATTTT,CASSLVGGENTQYF,TRBJ2-3,TRBD1,TRBV5-1,14,-
TGTGCCAGCAGTTTGCCCAGGACTACCTACGAGCAGTACTTC,CASSLPRTTYEQYF,TRBJ2-7,-,TRBV28,14,-